This T cell receptor beta chain stems from a study of blood T cell repertoires in COVID-19. Looking at the study overall: Sources were T cells, B-cell-depleted T cells, or PBMCs; the material itself was cDNA or gDNA.

Those enrolled, adults aged roughly 18 to 90 years, came from about two dozen US areas. Participants were placed into cohorts based on the clinical history they reported. In the original processing: Amplified reference gene primers provided the basis for estimating nucleated cell counts. Clones were read by immunoSEQ multiplex PCR, and TCRdb kept only the in-frame ones, dropping some. The D gene and trimming were derived from the DNA, and the V and J assignments and clone size from that table. The sample holds more than 150,000 clones, 82% seen once. Germline V gene sequence: CDR1 MNHNS, CDR2 SASEGT. V shed 0 bases, J shed 5 bases, and the junction held 2 bases outside the gene matches. The CDR3 has 14 residues.

The sequence was obtained from a man in his forties or fifties who had recovered from COVID-19. Material for sequencing was PBMCs or T cells enriched from blood (not recorded which). The chain recombines TRBV6-1 with TRBJ1-2; TRBD1 matches at 8 bases. This chain's CDR3 is CASSEAQGGYGYTF. The DNA for the CDR3 is TGTGCCAGCAGTGAAGCACAGGGGGGATATGGCTACACCTTC.